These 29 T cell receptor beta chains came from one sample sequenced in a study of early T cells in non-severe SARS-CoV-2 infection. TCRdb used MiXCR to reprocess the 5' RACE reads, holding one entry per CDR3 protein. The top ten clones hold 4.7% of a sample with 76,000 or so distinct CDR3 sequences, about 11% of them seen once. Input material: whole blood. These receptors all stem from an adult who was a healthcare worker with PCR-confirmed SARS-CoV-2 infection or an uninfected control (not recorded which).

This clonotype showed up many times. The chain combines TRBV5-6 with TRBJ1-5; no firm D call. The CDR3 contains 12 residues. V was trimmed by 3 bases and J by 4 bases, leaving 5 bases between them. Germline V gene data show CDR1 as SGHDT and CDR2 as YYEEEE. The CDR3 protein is CASSWANQPQHF. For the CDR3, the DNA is TGTGCCAGCAGCTGGGCTAATCAGCCCCAGCATTTT. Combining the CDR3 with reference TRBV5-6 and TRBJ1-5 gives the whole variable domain DAGVTQSPTHLIKTRGQQVTLRCSPKSGHDTVSWYQQALGQGPQFIFQYYEEEERQRGNFPDRFSGHQFPNYSSELNVNALLLGDSALYLCASSWANQPQHFGDGTRLSIL.

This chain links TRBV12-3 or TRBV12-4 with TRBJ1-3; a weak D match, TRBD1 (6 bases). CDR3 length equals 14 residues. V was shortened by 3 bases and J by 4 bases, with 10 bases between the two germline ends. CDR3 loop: CASSFQGLGNTIYF. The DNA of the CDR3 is TGTGCCAGCAGTTTCCAGGGGCTCGGAAACACCATATATTTT.

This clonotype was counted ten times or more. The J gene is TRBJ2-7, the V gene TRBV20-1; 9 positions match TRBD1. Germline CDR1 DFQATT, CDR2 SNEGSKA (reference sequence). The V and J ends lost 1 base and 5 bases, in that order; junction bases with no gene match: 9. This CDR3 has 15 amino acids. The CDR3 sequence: CSARGGGTGSDEQYF. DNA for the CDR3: TGCAGTGCTAGAGGAGGAGGGACAGGGTCTGACGAGCAGTACTTC.

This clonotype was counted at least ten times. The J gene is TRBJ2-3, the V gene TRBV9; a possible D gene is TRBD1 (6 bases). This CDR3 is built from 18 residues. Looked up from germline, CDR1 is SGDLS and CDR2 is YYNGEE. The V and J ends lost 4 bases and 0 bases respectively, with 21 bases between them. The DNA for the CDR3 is TGTGCCAGCAGCATCCACTCTGGGGGCCGACCGAGCACAGATACGCAGTATTTT. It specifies CASSIHSGGRPSTDTQYF.

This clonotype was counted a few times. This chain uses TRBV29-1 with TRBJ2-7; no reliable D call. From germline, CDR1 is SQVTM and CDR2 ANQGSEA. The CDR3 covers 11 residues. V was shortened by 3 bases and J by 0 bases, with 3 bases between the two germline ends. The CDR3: CSVESSYEQYF. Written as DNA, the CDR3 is TGCAGCGTTGAGTCCTCCTACGAGCAGTACTTC.

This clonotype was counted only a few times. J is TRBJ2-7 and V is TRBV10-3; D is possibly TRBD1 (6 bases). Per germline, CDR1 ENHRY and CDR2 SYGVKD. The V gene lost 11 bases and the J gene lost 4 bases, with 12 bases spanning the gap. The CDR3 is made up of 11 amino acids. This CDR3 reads CAAADSYEQYF. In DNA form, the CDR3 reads TGTGCCGCCGCGGACAGTTACGAGCAGTACTTC.

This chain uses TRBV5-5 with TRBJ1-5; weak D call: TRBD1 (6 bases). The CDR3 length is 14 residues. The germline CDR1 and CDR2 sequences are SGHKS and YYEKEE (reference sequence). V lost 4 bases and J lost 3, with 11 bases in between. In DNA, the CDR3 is TGTGCCAGCAGCCCTACAGGGTACAATCAGCCCCAGCATTTT. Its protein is CASSPTGYNQPQHF.

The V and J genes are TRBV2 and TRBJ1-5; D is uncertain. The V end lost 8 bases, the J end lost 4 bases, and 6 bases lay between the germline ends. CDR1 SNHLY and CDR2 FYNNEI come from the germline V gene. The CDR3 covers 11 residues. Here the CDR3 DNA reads TGTGCCAGCGGGCGGAATCAGCCCCAGCATTTT. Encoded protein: CASGRNQPQHF.

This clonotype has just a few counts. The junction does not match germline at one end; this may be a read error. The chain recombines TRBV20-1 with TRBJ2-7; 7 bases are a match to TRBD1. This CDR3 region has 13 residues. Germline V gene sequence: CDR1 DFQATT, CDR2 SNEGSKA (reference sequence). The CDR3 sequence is CSASGTASDEQYF. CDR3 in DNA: TGCAGTGCTAGCGGGACAGCCTCCGACGAGCAGTACTTC.

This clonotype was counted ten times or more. CDR3 sequence: CASSLGGMNTEAFF. DNA for the CDR3: TGCGCCAGCAGCTTGGGCGGGATGAACACTGAAGCTTTCTTT. The gene calls are TRBV5-1 and TRBJ1-1; D is uncertain. The CDR3 length is 14 residues. V was clipped by 0 bases and J by 0 bases, with 6 bases between them. The germline gives CDR1 SGHRS, CDR2 YFSETQ. Full variable domain (outside the CDR3, taken from reference TRBV5-1 and TRBJ1-1): KAGVTQTPRYLIKTRGQQVTLSCSPISGHRSVSWYQQTPGQGLQFLFEYFSETQRNKGNFPGRFSGRQFSNSRSEMNVSTLELGDSALYLCASSLGGMNTEAFFGQGTRLTVV.

The CDR3 loop reads CASSAPTGERDSPLHF. The CDR3 nucleotides are TGTGCCAGCAGCGCGCCGACAGGGGAGCGGGATTCACCCCTCCACTTT. The J gene is TRBJ1-6, the V gene TRBV9, with 8 bases matching TRBD1. J gave up 8 bases and V 3 bases, and 10 bases lay outside the gene matches. Germline loops: CDR1 SGDLS, CDR2 YYNGEE. This CDR3 is 16 amino acids long.

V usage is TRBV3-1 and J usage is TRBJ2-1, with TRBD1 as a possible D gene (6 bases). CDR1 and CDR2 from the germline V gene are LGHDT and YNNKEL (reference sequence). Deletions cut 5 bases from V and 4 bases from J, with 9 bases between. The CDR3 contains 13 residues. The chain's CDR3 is CASSLRGYNEQFF. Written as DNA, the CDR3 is TGTGCCAGCAGCTTAAGGGGGTACAATGAGCAGTTCTTC.

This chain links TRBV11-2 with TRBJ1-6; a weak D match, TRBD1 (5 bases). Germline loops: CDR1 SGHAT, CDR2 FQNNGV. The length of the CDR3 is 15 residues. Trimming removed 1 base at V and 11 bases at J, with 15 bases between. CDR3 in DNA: TGTGCCAGCAGCTTAGCTGGGGCCGGGTCCACACCCCTCCACTTT. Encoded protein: CASSLAGAGSTPLHF.

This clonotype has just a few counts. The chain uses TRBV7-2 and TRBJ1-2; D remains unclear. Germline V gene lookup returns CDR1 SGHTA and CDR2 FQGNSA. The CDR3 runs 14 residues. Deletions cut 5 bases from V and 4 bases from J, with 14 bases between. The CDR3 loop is CASSPRLRTYGYTF. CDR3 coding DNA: TGTGCCAGCAGCCCCCGTCTTAGAACCTATGGCTACACCTTC.

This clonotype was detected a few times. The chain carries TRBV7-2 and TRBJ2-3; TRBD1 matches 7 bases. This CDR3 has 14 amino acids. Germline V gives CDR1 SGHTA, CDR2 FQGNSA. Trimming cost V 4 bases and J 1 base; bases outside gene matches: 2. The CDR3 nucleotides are TGTGCCAGCAGCTGGACAGGCCGCACAGATACGCAGTATTTT. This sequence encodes CASSWTGRTDTQYF.

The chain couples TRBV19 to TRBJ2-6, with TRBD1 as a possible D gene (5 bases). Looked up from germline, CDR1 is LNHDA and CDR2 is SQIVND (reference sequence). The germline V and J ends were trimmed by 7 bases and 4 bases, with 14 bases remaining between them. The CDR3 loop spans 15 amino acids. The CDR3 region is CASTPRGVGANVLTF. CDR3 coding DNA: TGTGCCAGTACCCCAAGGGGTGTAGGGGCCAACGTCCTGACTTTC.

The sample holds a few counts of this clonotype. The CDR3 loop is CASSLDNSGNTIYF. The CDR3 bases are TGCGCCAGCAGCCTAGACAACTCTGGAAACACCATATATTTT. The rearrangement uses TRBV5-1 and TRBJ1-3; no clear D gene. CDR3 size: 14 residues. Germline V lookup: CDR1 SGHRS, CDR2 YFSETQ. V lost 4 bases and J 0 bases, leaving 8 bases between the germline ends.

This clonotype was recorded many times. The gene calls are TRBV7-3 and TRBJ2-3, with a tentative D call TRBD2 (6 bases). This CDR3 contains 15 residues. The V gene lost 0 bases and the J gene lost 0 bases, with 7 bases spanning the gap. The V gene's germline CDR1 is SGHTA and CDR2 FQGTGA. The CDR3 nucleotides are TGTGCCAGCAGCTTAACCGGGACTAGCACAGATACGCAGTATTTT. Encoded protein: CASSLTGTSTDTQYF.

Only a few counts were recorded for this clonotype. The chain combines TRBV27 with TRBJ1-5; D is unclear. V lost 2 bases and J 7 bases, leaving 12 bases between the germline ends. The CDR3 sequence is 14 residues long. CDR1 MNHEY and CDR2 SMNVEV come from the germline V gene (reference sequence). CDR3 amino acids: CASSLGLGWQPQHF. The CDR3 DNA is TGTGCCAGCAGTTTAGGGTTGGGGTGGCAGCCCCAGCATTTT.

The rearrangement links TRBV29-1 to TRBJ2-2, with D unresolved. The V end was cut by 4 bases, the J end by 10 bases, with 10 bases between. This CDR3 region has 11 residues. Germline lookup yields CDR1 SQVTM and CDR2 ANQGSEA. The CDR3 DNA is TGCAGCGTTGTCTCGGCTGCGGAGCTGTTTTTT. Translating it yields CSVVSAAELFF.

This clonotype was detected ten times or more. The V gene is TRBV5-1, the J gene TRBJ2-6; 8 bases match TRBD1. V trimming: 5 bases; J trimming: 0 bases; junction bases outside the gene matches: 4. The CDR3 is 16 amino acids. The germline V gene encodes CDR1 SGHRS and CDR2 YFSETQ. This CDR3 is CASSTGGSSGANVLTF. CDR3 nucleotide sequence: TGCGCCAGCAGTACAGGGGGGAGCTCTGGGGCCAACGTCCTGACTTTC.

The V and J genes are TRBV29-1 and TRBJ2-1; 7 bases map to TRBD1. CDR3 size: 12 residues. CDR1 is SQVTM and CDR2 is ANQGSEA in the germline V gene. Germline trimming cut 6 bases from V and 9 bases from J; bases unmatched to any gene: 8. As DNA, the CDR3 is TGCAGCGTCAACCGAGGGGGCGGTGAGCAGTTCTTC. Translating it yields CSVNRGGGEQFF.

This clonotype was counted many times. The chain's CDR3 is CASSLTGTSYEQYF. The CDR3 nucleotides are TGTGCCAGCAGTCTGACAGGGACTTCCTACGAGCAGTACTTC. The gene calls are TRBV6-5 and TRBJ2-7, with a tentative D call TRBD1 (7 bases). Germline lookup yields CDR1 MNHEY and CDR2 SVGAGI. V shed 5 bases and J shed 1 base, with 12 bases lying between them. The CDR3 consists of 14 residues.

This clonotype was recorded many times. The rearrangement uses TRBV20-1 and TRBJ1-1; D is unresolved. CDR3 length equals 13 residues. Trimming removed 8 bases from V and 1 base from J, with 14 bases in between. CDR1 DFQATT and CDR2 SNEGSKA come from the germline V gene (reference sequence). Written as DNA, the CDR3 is TGCAGTCCGGGCGGGCAGGCGAACACTGAAGCTTTCTTT. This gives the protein CSPGGQANTEAFF.

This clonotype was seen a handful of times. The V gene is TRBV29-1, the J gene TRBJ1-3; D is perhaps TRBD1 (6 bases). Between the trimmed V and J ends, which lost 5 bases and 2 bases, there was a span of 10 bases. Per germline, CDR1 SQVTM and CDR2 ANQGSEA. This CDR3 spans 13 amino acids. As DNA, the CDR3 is TGCAGCGTTACAGGGTATACTGGAAACACCATATATTTT. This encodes CSVTGYTGNTIYF.

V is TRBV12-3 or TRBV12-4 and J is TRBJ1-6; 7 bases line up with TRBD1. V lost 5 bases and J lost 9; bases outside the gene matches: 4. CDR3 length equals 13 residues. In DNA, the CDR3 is TGTGCCAGCAGTCTCGGGACAGTTTCACCCCTCCACTTT. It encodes CASSLGTVSPLHF.

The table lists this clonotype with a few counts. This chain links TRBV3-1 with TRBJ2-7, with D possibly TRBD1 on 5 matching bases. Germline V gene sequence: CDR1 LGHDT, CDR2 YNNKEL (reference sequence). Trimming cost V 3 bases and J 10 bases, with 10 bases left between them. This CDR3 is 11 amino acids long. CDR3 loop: CASSHDSRQYF. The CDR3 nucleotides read TGTGCCAGCAGCCACGACAGCCGCCAGTACTTC.

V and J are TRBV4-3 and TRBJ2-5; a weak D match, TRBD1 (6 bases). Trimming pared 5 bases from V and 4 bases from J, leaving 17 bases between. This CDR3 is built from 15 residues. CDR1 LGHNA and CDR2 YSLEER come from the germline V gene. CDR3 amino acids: CASSIDRSARETQYF. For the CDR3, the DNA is TGCGCCAGCAGCATTGACAGGTCCGCTAGAGAGACCCAGTACTTC.

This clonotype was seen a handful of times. The CDR3 sequence: CASQGGKNTGELFF. Here the CDR3 DNA reads TGTGCCAGCCAGGGGGGAAAGAACACCGGGGAGCTGTTTTTT. The chain couples TRBV12-3 or TRBV12-4 to TRBJ2-2, with D possibly matching TRBD1 (7 bases). The V end was cut by 8 bases, the J end by 1 base, with 11 bases between. CDR3 size: 14 residues.